The rows below give T cell receptor beta chains drawn from one sample of a study of blood T cell repertoires in COVID-19. Sequenced by immunoSEQ multiplex PCR; TCRdb stores in-frame clones only, minus some. The top ten clones hold under 40% of a sample with 100,000 to 120,000 clones, 65% to 90% of them seen once. The sequenced sample consisted of peripheral blood. The receptors shown here come from a man at least 80 years old with acute or convalescent COVID-19. CDR3s include the opening cysteine and the closing phenylalanine or tryptophan. Each record gives: D gene, J gene, clone size, V gene, CDR3 protein, CDR3 DNA. A D gene is named only where the DNA matches it firmly. Clone size is not always given. Where it is, it says once, few, many or a class for expanded clones.

d_gene: TRBD2
j_gene: TRBJ2-3
abundance: NA
v_gene: TRBV29-1
CDR3aa: CSVNLLGGADTQYF
CDR3nt: TGCAGCGTGAACCTCCTGGGGGGGGCAGATACGCAGTATTTT

d_gene: TRBD1
j_gene: TRBJ1-5
abundance: NA
v_gene: TRBV19
CDR3aa: CASRDRGLSNQPQHF
CDR3nt: TGTGCCAGCAGGGACAGGGGGCTTAGCAATCAGCCCCAGCATTTT

d_gene: NA
j_gene: TRBJ1-2
abundance: NA
v_gene: TRBV28
CDR3aa: CASEERNGYTF
CDR3nt: TGTGCCAGCGAGGAGAGGAATGGCTACACCTTC

d_gene: NA
j_gene: TRBJ1-3
abundance: few
v_gene: TRBV20-1
CDR3aa: CSARYVDTIYF
CDR3nt: TGCAGTGCTAGATACGTAGACACCATATATTTT

d_gene: NA
j_gene: TRBJ1-1
abundance: NA
v_gene: TRBV19
CDR3aa: CASSITGLFTEAFF
CDR3nt: TGTGCCAGTAGTATAACAGGGCTGTTTACTGAAGCTTTCTTT

d_gene: NA
j_gene: TRBJ2-7
abundance: NA
v_gene: TRBV6-1
CDR3aa: CASSEAQVVSYEQYF
CDR3nt: TGTGCCAGCAGTGAAGCGCAGGTCGTCTCCTACGAGCAGTACTTC

d_gene: TRBD1
j_gene: TRBJ2-1
abundance: NA
v_gene: TRBV7-9
CDR3aa: CASSPRTGVVYEQFF
CDR3nt: TGTGCCAGCAGCCCCAGGACAGGGGTGGTATATGAGCAGTTCTTC

d_gene: TRBD1
j_gene: TRBJ1-2
abundance: few
v_gene: TRBV11-2
CDR3aa: CASSLEGTGGFGYTF
CDR3nt: TGTGCCAGCAGCTTAGAAGGGACAGGGGGCTTTGGCTACACCTTC

d_gene: TRBD2
j_gene: TRBJ2-3
abundance: NA
v_gene: TRBV6-2/TRBV6-3
CDR3aa: CASSRLAGSTDTQYF
CDR3nt: TGTGCCAGCAGCCGACTAGCGGGGAGCACAGATACGCAGTATTTT

d_gene: NA
j_gene: TRBJ2-7
abundance: NA
v_gene: TRBV5-1
CDR3aa: CASSLAISYEQYF
CDR3nt: TGCGCCAGCAGCTTGGCCATCTCCTACGAGCAGTACTTC

d_gene: NA
j_gene: TRBJ1-6
abundance: NA
v_gene: TRBV11-2
CDR3aa: CASSLTLTANSPLHF
CDR3nt: TGTGCCAGCAGCTTAACTTTGACAGCGAATTCACCCCTCCACTTT

d_gene: NA
j_gene: TRBJ2-1
abundance: few
v_gene: TRBV28
CDR3aa: CASSETAGSSYNEQFF
CDR3nt: TGTGCCAGCTCAGAAACAGCGGGTAGCTCCTACAATGAGCAGTTCTTC

d_gene: TRBD1
j_gene: TRBJ1-3
abundance: NA
v_gene: TRBV30
CDR3aa: CAWSATGGSGNTIYF
CDR3nt: TGTGCCTGGAGTGCCACAGGGGGCTCTGGAAACACCATATATTTT

d_gene: NA
j_gene: TRBJ1-5
abundance: NA
v_gene: TRBV6-2/TRBV6-3
CDR3aa: CASSYGGGGQPQHF
CDR3nt: TGTGCCAGCAGTTACGGGGGAGGGGGGCAGCCCCAGCATTTT

d_gene: NA
j_gene: TRBJ1-5
abundance: few
v_gene: TRBV20-1
CDR3aa: CSASRPRGNQPQHF
CDR3nt: TGCAGTGCTAGTAGGCCGCGGGGGAATCAGCCCCAGCATTTT

d_gene: NA
j_gene: TRBJ1-5
abundance: once
v_gene: TRBV5-1
CDR3aa: CASSLDGQSNQPQHF
CDR3nt: TGCGCCAGCAGCTTGGATGGGCAAAGCAATCAGCCCCAGCATTTT